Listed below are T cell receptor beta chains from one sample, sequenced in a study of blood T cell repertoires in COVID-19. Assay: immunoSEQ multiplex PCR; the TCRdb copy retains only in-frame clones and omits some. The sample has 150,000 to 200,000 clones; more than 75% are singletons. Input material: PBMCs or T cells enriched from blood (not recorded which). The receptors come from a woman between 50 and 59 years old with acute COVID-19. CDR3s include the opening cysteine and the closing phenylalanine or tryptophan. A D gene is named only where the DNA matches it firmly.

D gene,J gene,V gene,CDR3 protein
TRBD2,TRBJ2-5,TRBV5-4,CASSLGGGALWETQYF
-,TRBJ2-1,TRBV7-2,CASSSLGNEQFF
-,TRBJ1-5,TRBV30,CAWSVQGQPQHF
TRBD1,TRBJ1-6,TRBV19,CASSRPTGVNSPLHF
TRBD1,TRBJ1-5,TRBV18,CASSLTDRESQPQHF
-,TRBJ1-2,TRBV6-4,CASSDSAGVGYTF
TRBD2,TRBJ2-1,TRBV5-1,CASSTGLAGNEQFF
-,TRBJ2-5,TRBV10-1,CASSPGQGSGTQYF
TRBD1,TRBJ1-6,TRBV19,CASRFGQVNSPLHF
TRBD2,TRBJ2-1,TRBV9,CASSVEGGGTYNEQFF
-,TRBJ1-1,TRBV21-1,CASSKVWKGAKRAPMYTEAFF
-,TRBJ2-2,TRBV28,CASTRGRSTGELFF
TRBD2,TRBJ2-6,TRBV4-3,CASSQDRGGSGANVLTF
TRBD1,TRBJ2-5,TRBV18,CASSGYTGGQETQYF
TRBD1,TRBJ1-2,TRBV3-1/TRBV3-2,CASSQRDRDWYGYTF
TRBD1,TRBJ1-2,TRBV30,CAWSVRWTGGFNYGYTF
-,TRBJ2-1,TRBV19,CASSIPGTGAGEQFF
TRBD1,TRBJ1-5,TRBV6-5,CASSLSSGGTQPQHF
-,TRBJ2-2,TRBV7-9,CASSLIVQGELFF
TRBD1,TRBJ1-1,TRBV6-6,CASSGDRDYTEAFF
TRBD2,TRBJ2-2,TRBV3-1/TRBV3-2,CASSQGWLAGNTGELFF
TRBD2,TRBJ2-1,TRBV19,CASSITSGGDEQFF
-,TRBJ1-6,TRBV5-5,CASSLQVGSYNSPLHF
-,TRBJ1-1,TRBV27,CASSQQEMNTEAFF
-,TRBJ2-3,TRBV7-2,CASSLVVRGQSKYF
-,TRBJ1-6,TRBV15,CATSERNSPLHF